This TCR beta chain was obtained from a study of blood T cell repertoires in COVID-19. Original processing methods: Using reference gene primer amplification, nucleated cell counts were estimated. Produced via immunoSEQ multiplex PCR; TCRdb's table is partial and in-frame only. The V and J calls and clone size are taken from that table; D and trimming were inferred from the DNA. The table includes around 380,000 clones, about 90% detected once. There are 16 residues in the CDR3. With 7 bases removed from V and 3 bases from J, the gap between germline ends came to 19 bases. The germline V gene has CDR1 SNHLY and CDR2 FYNNEI. The age range of participants was about 18 to 90 years, with residence in fewer than 25 US areas. Allocation to cohorts depended on clinical history reported by the participants. In Cohort 3, a recovered donor had either two negative PCRs, clearance, or symptom resolution.

The sequence was collected from a young man who had recovered from COVID-19. The chain carries TRBV2 and TRBJ1-5, with a weak D call TRBD1 (6 bases). The source material was PBMCs or T cells enriched from blood (not recorded which). The CDR3 loop reads CASKMEAGVINQPQHF. The CDR3 DNA is TGTGCCAGCAAGATGGAGGCAGGGGTCATCAATCAGCCCCAGCATTTT. Variable domain in full (rest from reference TRBV2 and TRBJ1-5): EPEVTQTPSHQVTQMGQEVILRCVPISNHLYFYWYRQILGQKVEFLVSFYNNEISEKSEIFDDQFSVERPDGSNFTLKIRSTKLEDSAMYFCASKMEAGVINQPQHFGDGTRLSIL.